Listed below are T cell receptor beta chains from one sample, sequenced in a study of T cell responses to AZD1222 COVID-19 vaccine. Measured with immunoSEQ multiplex PCR; TCRdb has only the in-frame clones, and not every one. There are around 200,000 clones in the sample; about nine tenths occur only once, and 0.99% lies in the top ten. The sequencing used peripheral blood, collected on day 0 of AZD1222 vaccination. These TCRs come from an adult in good health. Each CDR3 is given with its conserved first and last residue. D genes are given only for firm matches. A row's size may be missing; if present it is once, few, many or a size class.

-	-	TRBJ1-1	TRBV27	CASSLVQGEAFF	TGTGCCAGCAGTTTAGTCCAGGGAGAAGCTTTCTTT
-	TRBD1	TRBJ1-4	TRBV24-1	CATSDTGGTNEKLFF	TGTGCCACCAGTGATACAGGGGGTACTAATGAAAAACTGTTTTTT
-	TRBD2	TRBJ2-7	TRBV5-4	CASSLWRLAGGTTYEQYF	TGTGCCAGCAGCTTGTGGCGACTAGCGGGAGGTACAACCTACGAGCAGTACTTC
-	-	TRBJ1-6	TRBV9	CASSPGEGGNSPLHF	TGTGCCAGCAGCCCGGGAGAGGGAGGTAATTCACCCCTCCACTTT
-	-	TRBJ2-2	TRBV20-1	CSASFSHGTGELFF	TGCAGTGCTAGTTTTAGCCATGGGACCGGGGAGCTGTTTTTT
-	TRBD1	TRBJ1-5	TRBV6-4	CASSDSDRQGHQPQHF	TGTGCCAGCAGTGACTCAGATCGACAGGGACATCAGCCCCAGCATTTT
-	TRBD1	TRBJ2-1	TRBV6-2/TRBV6-3	CASSLGQGHNEQFF	TGTGCCAGCAGTTTGGGACAGGGCCACAATGAGCAGTTCTTC
-	TRBD1	TRBJ1-5	TRBV19	CASSTEPGQLYDSNQPQHF	TGTGCCAGTAGTACAGAACCGGGACAGCTATACGATAGCAATCAGCCCCAGCATTTT
-	TRBD1	TRBJ1-6	TRBV2	CASRIGTGSNSPLHF	TGTGCCAGCAGAATTGGGACAGGCTCTAATTCACCCCTCCACTTT
once	-	TRBJ2-1	TRBV4-2	CASSQPWGSNEQFF	TGTGCCAGCAGCCAACCCTGGGGGAGTAATGAGCAGTTCTTC
-	-	TRBJ1-2	TRBV27	CASSLSDLVGVYGYTF	TGTGCCAGCAGTTTATCAGACCTGGTGGGGGTCTATGGCTACACCTTC
-	-	TRBJ1-2	TRBV27	CASRGGARASGTKYGYTF	TGTGCCAGCAGGGGGGGAGCCCGCGCATCCGGGACGAAGTATGGCTACACCTTC
-	-	TRBJ1-4	TRBV10-2	CASSESLRFNEKLFF	TGCGCCAGCAGTGAGTCGCTCAGGTTTAATGAAAAACTGTTTTTT
-	TRBD1	TRBJ2-7	TRBV28	CASNQPIGQGISNYEQYF	TGTGCCAGCAATCAGCCCATCGGACAGGGGATTTCTAACTACGAGCAGTACTTC
-	-	TRBJ2-7	TRBV10-3	CAISDDLGAAVHEQYF	TGTGCCATCAGTGATGATCTTGGGGCAGCCGTCCACGAGCAGTACTTC
-	TRBD2	TRBJ2-7	TRBV9	CASSVGFSGSFSYEQYF	TGTGCCAGCAGCGTAGGATTTAGCGGGAGCTTCTCCTACGAGCAGTACTTC
-	-	TRBJ1-1	TRBV7-2	CASSLSGDTEAFF	TGTGCCAGCAGCTTATCGGGGGACACTGAAGCTTTCTTT
-	TRBD1	TRBJ1-3	TRBV6-5	CASRRRTGGNTIYF	TGTGCCAGCAGGAGGCGGACAGGGGGAAACACCATATATTTT
few	TRBD1	TRBJ1-4	TRBV7-9	CASTPTGREKLFF	TGTGCCAGCACACCGACAGGGCGGGAAAAACTGTTTTTT
-	TRBD2	TRBJ2-7	TRBV5-1	CASSIGLAVSYEQYF	TGCGCCAGCAGCATAGGACTAGCGGTCTCCTACGAGCAGTACTTC
-	-	TRBJ1-4	TRBV3-1/TRBV3-2	CASSQGVGQANEKLFF	TGTGCCAGCAGCCAAGGCGTGGGGCAGGCTAATGAAAAACTGTTTTTT
-	TRBD1	TRBJ2-5	TRBV5-1	CASSLANDREETQYF	TGCGCCAGCAGCTTGGCCAATGACAGGGAGGAGACCCAGTACTTC
once	TRBD2	TRBJ2-5	TRBV4-2	CASSQELTSGGKETQYF	TGTGCCAGCAGCCAGGAGTTGACTAGCGGGGGGAAAGAGACCCAGTACTTC
-	-	TRBJ2-7	TRBV19	CASRPRDMSYEQYF	TGTGCCAGTAGGCCCCGGGACATGTCCTACGAGCAGTACTTC
once	-	TRBJ1-1	TRBV28	CASSLAHRNTEAFF	TGTGCCAGCAGTTTGGCGCATCGGAACACTGAAGCTTTCTTT
-	-	TRBJ1-6	TRBV5-1	CASSLVPGDNSPLHF	TGCGCCAGCAGCTTGGTTCCCGGGGATAATTCACCCCTCCACTTT
-	-	TRBJ2-5	TRBV9	CASSVVGRGGETQYF	TGTGCCAGCAGCGTAGTGGGCAGGGGAGGTGAGACCCAGTACTTC
-	TRBD1	TRBJ2-7	TRBV18	CASSRTGNTYEQYF	TGTGCCAGCTCAAGGACAGGAAATACCTACGAGCAGTACTTC
-	-	TRBJ2-5	TRBV14	CASSHSETQYF	TGTGCCAGCAGCCATTCGGAGACCCAGTACTTC
-	TRBD2	TRBJ2-1	TRBV27	CASSLRAGGYNEQFF	TGTGCCAGCAGTTTAAGAGCGGGGGGATACAATGAGCAGTTCTTC
-	-	TRBJ2-1	TRBV7-9	CASSYSGSYNEQFF	TGTGCCAGCAGCTATTCCGGGAGCTACAATGAGCAGTTCTTC
-	-	TRBJ2-7	TRBV28	CASSLVSRGPYEQYF	TGTGCCAGCAGTTTAGTAAGCAGGGGTCCCTACGAGCAGTACTTC
-	-	TRBJ1-5	TRBV18	CASSTDGDQPQHF	TGTGCCAGCTCGACAGACGGTGATCAGCCCCAGCATTTT
-	-	TRBJ1-6	TRBV6-5	CASSYSTYNSPLHF	TGTGCCAGCAGTTACTCGACGTATAATTCACCCCTCCACTTT
-	TRBD1	TRBJ2-3	TRBV27	CASGPEGTGTDTQYF	TGTGCCAGCGGCCCGGAGGGGACAGGTACAGATACGCAGTATTTT
-	-	TRBJ1-5	TRBV11-2	CASSLDPAHNQPQHF	TGTGCCAGCAGCTTAGATCCGGCCCACAATCAGCCCCAGCATTTT
-	-	TRBJ2-3	TRBV5-4	CASSFGLPLSTDTQYF	TGTGCCAGCAGCTTCGGCCTTCCTCTAAGCACAGATACGCAGTATTTT
-	TRBD2	TRBJ2-3	TRBV5-1	CASSIGPAGGNTQYF	TGCGCCAGCAGTATCGGACCGGCCGGGGGGAATACGCAGTATTTT
-	-	TRBJ1-1	TRBV6-1	CASSEGREMNTEAFF	TGTGCCAGCAGTGAAGGTAGGGAGATGAACACTGAAGCTTTCTTT
-	TRBD1	TRBJ2-1	TRBV5-4	CASSPTQRTGNNEQFF	TGTGCCAGCAGCCCTACGCAAAGGACAGGGAACAATGAGCAGTTCTTC
-	-	TRBJ2-5	TRBV11-2	CASSLYLAETQYF	TGTGCCAGCAGCCTATACTTGGCAGAGACCCAGTACTTC
-	-	TRBJ1-1	TRBV7-9	CASSPLSNTEAFF	TGTGCCAGCAGCCCCCTGTCGAACACTGAAGCTTTCTTT
-	-	TRBJ1-2	TRBV7-9	CASSDSRGGYTF	TGTGCCAGCAGCGACTCGCGAGGTGGCTACACCTTC
-	-	TRBJ1-6	TRBV11-2	CASSSQGRSDSPLHF	TGTGCCAGCAGCTCACAGGGACGATCGGATTCACCCCTCCACTTT
-	TRBD1	TRBJ1-2	TRBV11-2	CASSLDKTGGDGYTF	TGTGCCAGCAGCTTAGATAAGACAGGGGGGGATGGCTACACCTTC
-	TRBD2	TRBJ2-1	TRBV4-1	CASSQVGQRDSYNEQFF	TGCGCCAGCAGCCAAGTAGGTCAGCGGGACTCCTACAATGAGCAGTTCTTC